This is a list of T cell receptor beta chains from one sample in a study of blood T cell repertoires in COVID-19. Repertoires were generated with immunoSEQ multiplex PCR, while TCRdb's copy carries only in-frame clones and drops some. The sample includes 150,000 or so clones, over 65% of them seen just once. Sequencing input: PBMCs or T cells enriched from blood (not recorded which). Receptors were obtained from a woman aged 45-65 years who had recovered from COVID-19. The CDR3 runs from the conserved cysteine through the conserved F or W. Each record gives: clone size, V gene, J gene, CDR3 protein. Clone size appears in some rows only: once, few, many, or a class for an expanded clone.

>-|TRBV10-2|TRBJ2-5
CASSERRVRETQYF
>-|TRBV29-1|TRBJ1-3
CSVEPGLQGNTIYF
>once|TRBV3-1/TRBV3-2|TRBJ2-1
CASSQDWGSGSSYNEQFF
>-|TRBV5-1|TRBJ2-1
CASSSTTSYNEQFF
>-|TRBV10-2|TRBJ1-2
CASSEKYNYGHTF
>-|TRBV7-9|TRBJ2-3
CASSLAYGQLPTDTQYF
>-|TRBV28|TRBJ1-5
CASSPTGSAQHF
>-|TRBV10-2|TRBJ2-5
CASLGAPRGFETQYF
>-|TRBV4-1|TRBJ1-5
CASSQSGGINQPQHF
>-|TRBV28|TRBJ1-1
CASSFLGANTEAFF
>-|TRBV11-2|TRBJ2-3
CASSNRRRGVDTQYF
>-|TRBV9|TRBJ1-3
CASSVEGRGHTSSGNTIYF
>-|TRBV19|TRBJ1-3
CASKDDRGNTIYF
>-|TRBV30|TRBJ2-7
CAWRHLGGSYEQYF
>few|TRBV19|TRBJ1-5
CASSMGRDQPQHF
>once|TRBV29-1|TRBJ1-4
CSVAAVANEKLFF
>-|TRBV6-1|TRBJ1-3
CASSDRGRVNTIYF
>-|TRBV13|TRBJ1-3
CASSLDRGQRNTIYF
>-|TRBV10-3|TRBJ1-3
CAISEQELVDTIYF
>-|TRBV2|TRBJ1-1
CAIGQVEAFF
>-|TRBV5-1|TRBJ1-2
CASSPGTSLNYGYTF
>-|TRBV28|TRBJ1-6
CASSLFAGGNSPLHF
>-|TRBV6-4|TRBJ1-2
CASSDSGGDGYTF
>few|TRBV27|TRBJ2-2
CASKRAGRNAGELFF
>-|TRBV12-5|TRBJ2-7
CASGHNFYEQYF
>-|TRBV9|TRBJ2-1
CASSSTSDAYNEQFF
>-|TRBV7-2|TRBJ1-1
CASSLAQGVSTEAFF
>-|TRBV28|TRBJ1-3
CASKPPGTGASTIYF
>-|TRBV2|TRBJ2-7
CASTGSYSYEQYF
>-|TRBV6-5|TRBJ2-7
CASSYNGGVLYEQYF
>-|TRBV5-1|TRBJ1-6
CASSLATQGPSPLHF
>-|TRBV10-3|TRBJ1-1
CAIRGQGLGNPSNTEAFF
>-|TRBV4-2|TRBJ2-3
CASSPTATLRTDTQYF
>-|TRBV4-1|TRBJ1-6
CASSPRDRDNNSPLHF
>-|TRBV5-5|TRBJ1-4
CASSMTLRNEKLFF
>once|TRBV6-5|TRBJ1-4
CASSSGTANNEKLFF
>-|TRBV18|TRBJ2-2
CASSPLDRVAGELFF